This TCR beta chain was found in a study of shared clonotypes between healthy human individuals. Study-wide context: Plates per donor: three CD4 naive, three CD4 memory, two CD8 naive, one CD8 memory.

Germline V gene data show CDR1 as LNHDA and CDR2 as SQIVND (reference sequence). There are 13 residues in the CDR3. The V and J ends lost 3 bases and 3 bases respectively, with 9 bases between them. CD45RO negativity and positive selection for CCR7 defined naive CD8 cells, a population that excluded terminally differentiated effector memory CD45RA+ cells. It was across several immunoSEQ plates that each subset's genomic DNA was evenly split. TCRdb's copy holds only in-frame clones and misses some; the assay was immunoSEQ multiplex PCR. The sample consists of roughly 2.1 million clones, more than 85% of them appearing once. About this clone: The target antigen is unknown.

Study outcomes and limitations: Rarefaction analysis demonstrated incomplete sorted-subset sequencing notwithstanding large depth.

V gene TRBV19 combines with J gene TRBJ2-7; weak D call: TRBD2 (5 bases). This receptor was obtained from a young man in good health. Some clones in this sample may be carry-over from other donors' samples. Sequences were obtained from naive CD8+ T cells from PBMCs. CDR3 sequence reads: CASSITSYYEQYF. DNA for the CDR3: TGTGCCAGTAGTATCACTAGTTACTACGAGCAGTACTTC.